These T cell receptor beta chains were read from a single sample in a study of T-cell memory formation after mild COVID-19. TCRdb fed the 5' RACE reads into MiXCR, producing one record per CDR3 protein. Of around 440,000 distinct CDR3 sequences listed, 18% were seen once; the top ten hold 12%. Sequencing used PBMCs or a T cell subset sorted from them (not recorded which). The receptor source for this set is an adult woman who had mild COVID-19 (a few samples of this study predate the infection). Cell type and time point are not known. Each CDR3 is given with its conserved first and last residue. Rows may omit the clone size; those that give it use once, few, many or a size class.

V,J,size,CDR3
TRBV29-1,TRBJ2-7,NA,CSVGTRDSTYEQYF
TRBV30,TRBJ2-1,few,CAWSGLAGGESSYNEQFF
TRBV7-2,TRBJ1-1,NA,CASSATERTEAFF
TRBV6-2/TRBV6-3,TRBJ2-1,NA,CASSVGAGVFNEQFF
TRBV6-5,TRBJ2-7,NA,CASGGRSTYEQYF
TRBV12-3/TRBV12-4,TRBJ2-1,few,CASSRGEEEQFF
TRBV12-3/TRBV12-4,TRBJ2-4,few,CVEGTAKNIQYF
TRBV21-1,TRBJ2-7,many,CASSKKAQGKSYEQYF
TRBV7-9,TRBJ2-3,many,CASSSDPGLAPDTQYF
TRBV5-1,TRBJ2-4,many,CASSHGRGQSDIQYF
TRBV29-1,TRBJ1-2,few,CSVGTPQGGRYGYTF
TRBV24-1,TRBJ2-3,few,CATSDFRGSTDTQYF
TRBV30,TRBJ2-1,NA,CAWSRDSSYNEQFF
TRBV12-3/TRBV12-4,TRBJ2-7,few,CASRITQGDSVYEQYF
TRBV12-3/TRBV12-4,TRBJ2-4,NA,CASSTSQGSKNIQYF
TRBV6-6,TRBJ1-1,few,CASSDSRALNTEAFF
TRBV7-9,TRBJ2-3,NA,CASSSTGTSSTDTQYF
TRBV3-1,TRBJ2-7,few,CASSQEEWVSLYEQYF
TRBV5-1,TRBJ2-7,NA,CASSLSRGFEQYF
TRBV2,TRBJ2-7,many,CASSRSGIGPLF
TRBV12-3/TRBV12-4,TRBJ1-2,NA,CASSFAGTGGYTF
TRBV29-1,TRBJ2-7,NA,CSVGGASGSYEQYF
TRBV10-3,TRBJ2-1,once,CAISGKLAGGPYNEQFF
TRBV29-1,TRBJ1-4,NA,CSARGGIEKLFF
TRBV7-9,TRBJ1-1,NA,CASSSWDRGHATEAFF
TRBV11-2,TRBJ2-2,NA,CASSGRNGELFF
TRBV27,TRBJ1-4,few,CASSRRFQEKLFF
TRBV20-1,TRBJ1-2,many,CSPRGDSYTF
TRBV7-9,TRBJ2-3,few,CASSSLGGRSWPDTQYF
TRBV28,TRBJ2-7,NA,CASTPWGSRFYEQYF
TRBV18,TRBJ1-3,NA,CASSPDDGLYF
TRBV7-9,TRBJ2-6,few,CASAGQGVSGANVLTF
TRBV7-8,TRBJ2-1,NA,CASSLVNLGGSGDEQFF
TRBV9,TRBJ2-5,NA,CASSSRTSGSQETQYF
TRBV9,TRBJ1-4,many,CASSVGRVTEKLFF
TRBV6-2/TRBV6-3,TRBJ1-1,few,CASSLRGQGNTEAFF
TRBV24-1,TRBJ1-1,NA,CATRLEGGTEAFF
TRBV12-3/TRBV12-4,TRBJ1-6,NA,CASSIQGRGSPLHF
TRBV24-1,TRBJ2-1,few,CATSDLGNYNEQFF
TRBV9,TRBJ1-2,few,CASSVGDRERFNYGYTF
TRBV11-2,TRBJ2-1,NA,CASSSLMGHNEQFF
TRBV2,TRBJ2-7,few,CASSDQISGGPYEQYF
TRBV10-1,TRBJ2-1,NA,CASPRAGTGLNEQFF
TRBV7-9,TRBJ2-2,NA,CASSLVQVDGTGELFF
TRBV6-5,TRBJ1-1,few,CASSQFLEAFF
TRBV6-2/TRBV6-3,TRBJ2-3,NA,CASSSGMGVITDTQYF
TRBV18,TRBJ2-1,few,CASSQGQGIYNEQFF
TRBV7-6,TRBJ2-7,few,CASSLAAGGRFSYEQYF
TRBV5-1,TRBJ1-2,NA,CASSLGQDSYGYTF
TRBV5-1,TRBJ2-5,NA,CASSWRGPWETQYF
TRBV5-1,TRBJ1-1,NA,CASSLTGAGEAFF
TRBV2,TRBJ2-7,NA,CASSPTGATYEQYF
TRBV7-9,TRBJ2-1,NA,CASSPRFSERNFNEQFF
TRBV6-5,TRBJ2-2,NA,CASRRTEYHTGELFF
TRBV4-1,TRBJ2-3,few,CASRSGLEDTQYF